What follows are 18 T cell receptor beta chains derived from one specimen sequenced in a study of response to subunit inactivated influenza vaccine. One entry per CDR3 protein results from TCRdb running MiXCR on the RT-PCR reads. The data contain about 520,000 distinct CDR3 sequences, approximately 10% of them singletons. Here the sequenced sample was PBMCs from blood, taken more than 35 days after vaccination. These receptors came from a man between 45 and 60 years old who received an inactivated influenza vaccine.

The chain combines TRBV6-1 with TRBJ1-1, with 8 nucleotides matching TRBD1. Germline CDR1 is MNHNS and CDR2 is SASEGT. The CDR3 has 14 residues. With V trimmed by 6 bases and J by 5 bases, 8 bases remained unmatched. The CDR3 here is CASRKGQAFTEAFF. Written as DNA, the CDR3 is TGTGCCAGCAGAAAGGGACAGGCATTTACTGAAGCTTTCTTT.

This clonotype was found a few times. The CDR3, as DNA: TGTGCCAGCAGGTCAGACTGGTCGCACGAGCAGTACTTC. Its translation: CASRSDWSHEQYF. This rearrangement joins TRBV6-1 to TRBJ2-7; D gene ambiguous. This CDR3 comprises 13 residues. The V gene's germline CDR1 is MNHNS and CDR2 SASEGT. V was pared by 6 bases and J by 5 bases, with 14 bases between.

The genes are TRBV6-1 and TRBJ1-1; 7 positions agree with TRBD1. This CDR3 comprises 14 residues. Germline trimming cut 6 bases from V and 4 bases from J; bases unmatched to any gene: 8. Germline V gene data show CDR1 as MNHNS and CDR2 as SASEGT. The CDR3, as DNA: TGTGCCAGCAGAGAACTGACAGGGCCCACTGAAGCTTTCTTT. The encoded protein is CASRELTGPTEAFF.

The gene calls are TRBV5-5 and TRBJ2-5; D unclear. The CDR3 covers 14 residues. V lost 4 bases and J 5 bases, leaving 15 bases between the germline ends. The V gene's germline CDR1 is SGHKS and CDR2 YYEKEE (reference sequence). The CDR3: CASSTHQPRETQYF. The CDR3 DNA sequence: TGTGCCAGCAGCACCCACCAACCACGGGAGACCCAGTACTTC.

The chain has TRBV7-9 and TRBJ2-1; TRBD2 agrees at 7 bases. Unmatched junction bases numbered 9, after V lost 6 bases and J lost 4 bases. This CDR3 has 15 amino acids. Per germline, CDR1 SEHNR and CDR2 FQNEAQ (reference sequence). CDR3: CASSQTGGGYNEQFF. The CDR3 DNA reads as TGTGCCAGCAGTCAGACTGGCGGGGGATACAATGAGCAGTTCTTC.

Details on this clonotype: A clone one base away is much larger, so this may be a read error. The rearrangement uses TRBV20-1 and TRBJ1-5; D gene ambiguous. This CDR3 comprises 14 residues. Germline CDR1 DFQATT, CDR2 SNEGSKA (reference sequence). Trimming took off 0 bases at V and 10 bases at J, with 16 bases between the two ends. The CDR3 nucleotides read TGCAGTGCTAGAGATCCGGGAGACTGGGATCCCCAGCATTTT. Translated: CSARDPGDWDPQHF.

This clonotype was detected only a few times. The chain carries TRBV5-6 and TRBJ2-1, with 8 bases fitting TRBD1. Germline V gene sequence: CDR1 SGHDT, CDR2 YYEEEE. V lost 5 bases, J lost 9 bases, and 4 bases stayed unmatched. This CDR3 has 12 amino acids. The CDR3 is CASSRTGIEQFF. CDR3 coding DNA: TGTGCCAGCAGTAGGACAGGGATTGAGCAGTTCTTC.

The V call is TRBV7-2, the J call TRBJ2-5; the match to TRBD2 covers 11 bases. V dropped 1 base and J dropped 7; count of bases not matched to a gene: 11. The CDR3 totals 17 residues. CDR1 is SGHTA and CDR2 is FQGNSA in the germline V gene. The CDR3, as DNA: TGTGCCAGCAGCTTAGTTTCAAAACTAGCGGGGGACGGGACCCAGTACTTC. It encodes CASSLVSKLAGDGTQYF.

The chain carries TRBV3-1 and TRBJ1-1; D is perhaps TRBD1 (5 bases). The CDR3 is 16 amino acids. Germline-derived CDR1 and CDR2 are LGHDT and YNNKEL (reference sequence). Deletions cut 0 bases from V and 6 bases from J, with 17 bases between. The CDR3 here is CASSQEPGPRLAEAFF. Here the CDR3 DNA reads TGTGCCAGCAGCCAAGAACCGGGACCCCGGCTAGCTGAAGCTTTCTTT.

This clonotype was seen many times. The gene calls are TRBV29-1 and TRBJ2-5; D gene ambiguous. Between the trimmed V and J ends, which lost 2 bases and 0 bases, there was a span of 13 bases. This CDR3 is built from 15 residues. The germline CDR1 and CDR2 sequences are SQVTM and ANQGSEA. The CDR3 here is CSVELGMRYQETQYF. As DNA, the CDR3 is TGCAGCGTTGAATTGGGGATGCGGTACCAAGAGACCCAGTACTTC.

This rearrangement joins TRBV2 to TRBJ2-1, with no clear D. V dropped 8 bases and J dropped 1 base, with 9 bases sitting between them. The germline V gene encodes CDR1 SNHLY and CDR2 FYNNEI. This CDR3 comprises 13 residues. The CDR3 DNA follows: TGTGCCAGCCCTTCTCTATCCTACAATGAGCAGTTCTTC. Protein sequence: CASPSLSYNEQFF.

In its sample, this clonotype was seen a few times. The chain carries TRBV20-1 and TRBJ2-5, with a weak D call TRBD1 (5 bases). The germline V gene has CDR1 DFQATT and CDR2 SNEGSKA (reference sequence). The CDR3 contains 13 residues. Trimming left V 4 bases short and J 1 base short, with 10 bases between. The CDR3 reads CSAKTALQETQYF. DNA for the CDR3: TGCAGTGCTAAGACAGCCCTCCAAGAGACCCAGTACTTC.

The V and J genes are TRBV6-5 and TRBJ2-5; TRBD2 is a possible D gene (5 bases). V was cut by 1 base and J by 4 bases, with 19 bases left in between. Germline lookup yields CDR1 MNHEY and CDR2 SVGAGI. The length of the CDR3 is 17 residues. In DNA, the CDR3 is TGTGCCAGCAGTTACTTGACCGATACTAGTACCCCAGAGACCCAGTACTTC. As protein: CASSYLTDTSTPETQYF.

This clonotype has more than one count but fewer than ten. This rearrangement joins TRBV4-3 to TRBJ2-1; 16 nucleotides align to TRBD2. V lost 0 bases to trimming and J lost 4 bases; unmatched junction nucleotides: 9. The CDR3 length is 20 residues. CDR1 is LGHNA, CDR2 YSLEER, per germline. In nucleotides, the CDR3 is TGCGCCAGCAGCCAAGAAGGTGGGACTAGCGGGGGGGACCAATACAATGAGCAGTTCTTC. The encoded protein is CASSQEGGTSGGDQYNEQFF.

The chain is built from TRBV9 and TRBJ1-4; D may be TRBD1 (6 bases). V was clipped by 2 bases and J by 8 bases, with 13 bases between them. Germline-derived CDR1 and CDR2 are SGDLS and YYNGEE. This CDR3 spans 14 amino acids. CDR3 nucleotide sequence: TGTGCCAGCAGCGTCGGTCAGGGGATAGAAAAACTGTTTTTT. This codes for CASSVGQGIEKLFF.

The rearrangement joins TRBV28 to TRBJ2-1, with D unresolved. Germline V lookup: CDR1 MDHEN, CDR2 SYDVKM. V was cut by 1 base and J by 12 bases, with 13 bases left in between. CDR3 length: 13 residues. CDR3 coding DNA: TGTGCCAGCAGTTTATTATTGGGCGTTGGGCAGTTCTTC. Its translation is CASSLLLGVGQFF. Supplemented by reference TRBV28 and TRBJ2-1, the full variable domain reads DVKVTQSSRYLVKRTGEKVFLECVQDMDHENMFWYRQDPGLGLRLIYFSYDVKMKEKGDIPEGYSVSREKKERFSLILESASTNQTSMYLCASSLLLGVGQFFGPGTRLTVL.

The sample holds a few counts of this clonotype. This chain connects TRBV10-3 to TRBJ2-1; 9 bases are a match to TRBD2. Germline-derived CDR1 and CDR2 are ENHRY and SYGVKD. The CDR3 is made up of 18 amino acids. The ends lost 3 bases at V and 3 bases at J; junction bases unmatched: 12. The CDR3 loop is CAISDLAGMRDFYNEQFF. The CDR3 DNA follows: TGTGCCATCAGTGACCTAGCGGGAATGAGAGACTTCTACAATGAGCAGTTCTTC.

This rearrangement joins TRBV20-1 to TRBJ1-5; no reliable D call. The CDR3 runs 12 residues. V was shortened by 6 bases and J by 5 bases, with 11 bases between the two germline ends. The V gene's germline CDR1 is DFQATT and CDR2 SNEGSKA (reference sequence). The CDR3 loop reads CSALKVDQPQHF. The CDR3 nucleotides are TGCAGTGCCCTCAAAGTTGATCAGCCCCAGCATTTT.